Here is one T cell receptor (beta chain) with its context. The target antigen is unknown. This entry comes from a study of response to subunit inactivated influenza vaccine. Study-level results: Each seasonal flu vaccination may recruit only limited new T cells, authors suggested.

TCRdb independently ran MiXCR on the RT-PCR reads; one entry per CDR3 protein. The profile shows approximately 480,000 distinct CDR3 sequences, 10% to 11% of them singletons. From germline, CDR1 is MGHRA and CDR2 YSYEKL. This CDR3 is built from 14 residues. With 2 bases removed from V and 7 bases from J, the gap between germline ends came to 12 bases. The rearrangement uses TRBV4-1 and TRBJ2-1; D ambiguous. The sequences come from PBMCs from blood, collected more than 35 days after vaccination. The sequence came from a man aged 50 to 59 who received an inactivated influenza vaccine. CDR3 sequence: CASSQFPSRNEQFF. The CDR3 DNA is TGCGCCAGCAGCCAATTCCCAAGCAGGAATGAGCAGTTCTTC.